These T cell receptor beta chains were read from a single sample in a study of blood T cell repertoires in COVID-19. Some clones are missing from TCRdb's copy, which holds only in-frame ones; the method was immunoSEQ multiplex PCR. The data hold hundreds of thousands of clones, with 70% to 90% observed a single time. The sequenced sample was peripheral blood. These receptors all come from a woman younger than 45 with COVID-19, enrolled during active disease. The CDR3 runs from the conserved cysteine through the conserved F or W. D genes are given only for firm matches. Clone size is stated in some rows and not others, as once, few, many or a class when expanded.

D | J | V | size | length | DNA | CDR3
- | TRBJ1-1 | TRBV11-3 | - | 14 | TGTGCCAGCAGCCATGACAGGTCGGTCACTGAAGCTTTCTTT | CASSHDRSVTEAFF
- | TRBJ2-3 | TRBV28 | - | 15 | TGTGCCAGCAGTTTGGGGGACACCCGCACAGATACGCAGTATTTT | CASSLGDTRTDTQYF
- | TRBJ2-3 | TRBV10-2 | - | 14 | TGCGCCAGCAGTGAGGAGAGGGCCGCAGATACGCAGTATTTT | CASSEERAADTQYF
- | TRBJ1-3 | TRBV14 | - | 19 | TGTGCCAGCAGCAGACGGCATGACAGCTTGGGCAAACGAGGAAACACCATATATTTT | CASSRRHDSLGKRGNTIYF
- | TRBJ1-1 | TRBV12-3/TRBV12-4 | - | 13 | TGTGCCAGCAGTGAAACAGTGAACACTGAAGCTTTCTTT | CASSETVNTEAFF
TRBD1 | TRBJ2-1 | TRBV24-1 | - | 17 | TGTGCCACCAGTAGCGAAAGACAGGGTAGCTCCTACAATGAGCAGTTCTTC | CATSSERQGSSYNEQFF
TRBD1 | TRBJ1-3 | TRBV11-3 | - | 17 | TGTGCCAGCAGCTTTGGTGGGACAGGGGGCTTCGGAAACACCATATATTTT | CASSFGGTGGFGNTIYF
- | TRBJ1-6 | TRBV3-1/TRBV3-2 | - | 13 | TGTGCCAGCAGCCAAGAGGGGGAGGCACGGGCCACCTTT | CASSQEGEARATF
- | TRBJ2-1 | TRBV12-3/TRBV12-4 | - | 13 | TGTGCCAGCAGTTGGCAAGGGGTCCGCGAGCAGTTCTTC | CASSWQGVREQFF
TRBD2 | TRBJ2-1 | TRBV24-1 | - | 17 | TGTGCCACCAGTGCGACTCAACTAGCGGGCACCTACAATGAGCAGTTCTTC | CATSATQLAGTYNEQFF
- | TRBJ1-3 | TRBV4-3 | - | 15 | TGCGCCAGCAGCCAAGATAGCCAATCCGTAAACACCATATATTTT | CASSQDSQSVNTIYF
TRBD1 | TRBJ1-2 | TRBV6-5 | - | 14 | TGTGCCAGCAGCCGAGGGACAGGGGGCGGGGGCTACACCTTC | CASSRGTGGGGYTF
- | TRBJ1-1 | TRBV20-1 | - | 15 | TGCAGTGCTAGTCCGTTTTCCCCGGGGGGGAATGAAGCTTTCTTT | CSASPFSPGGNEAFF
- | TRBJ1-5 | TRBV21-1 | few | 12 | TGTGCCAGCACCCTAAGCAATCAGCCCCAGCATTTT | CASTLSNQPQHF
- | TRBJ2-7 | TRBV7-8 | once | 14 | TGTGCCAGCAGCTTTCAGGGGAGCTCCTACGAGCAGTACTTC | CASSFQGSSYEQYF
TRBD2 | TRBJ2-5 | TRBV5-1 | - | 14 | TGCGCCAGCAGCGGGACTCTAGCGGAAGAGACCCAGTACTTC | CASSGTLAEETQYF
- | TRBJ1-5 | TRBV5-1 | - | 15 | TGCGCCAGCAGCTTGTTCGGGGATAGCAATCAGCCCCAGCATTTT | CASSLFGDSNQPQHF
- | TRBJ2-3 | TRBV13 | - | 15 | TGTGCCAGCAGCTTACGAGGAGCGAGCACAGATACGCAGTATTTT | CASSLRGASTDTQYF
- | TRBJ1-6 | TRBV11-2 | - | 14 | TGTGCCAGCAGCTTACAACGGGTTAATTCACCCCTCCACTTT | CASSLQRVNSPLHF
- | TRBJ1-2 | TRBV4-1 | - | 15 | TGCGCCAGCAGCCAAGAAGCACCTATCAACTATGGCTACACCTTC | CASSQEAPINYGYTF
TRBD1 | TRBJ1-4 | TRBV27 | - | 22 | TGTGCCAGCAGTTTATCGAGATTCGGACAGGGACCCGGTTGGGCTATTGATGAAAAACTGTTTTTT | CASSLSRFGQGPGWAIDEKLFF
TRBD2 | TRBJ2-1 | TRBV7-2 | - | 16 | TGTGCCAGCAGCTCACTACTAGCGGGGGCTCACAATGAGCAGTTCTTC | CASSSLLAGAHNEQFF
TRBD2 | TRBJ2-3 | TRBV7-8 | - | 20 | TGTGCCAGCAGCTTAGACGGACTAGCGGGAGGGTATGGGGGCACAGATACGCAGTATTTT | CASSLDGLAGGYGGTDTQYF
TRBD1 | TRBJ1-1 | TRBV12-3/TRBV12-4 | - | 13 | TGTGCCAGCAGTTTAAGGGAGACAGGGAGAGCTTTCTTT | CASSLRETGRAFF
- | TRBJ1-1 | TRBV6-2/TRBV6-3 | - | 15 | TGTGCCAGCAGTTACTCGACAGAGTCGAACACTGAAGCTTTCTTT | CASSYSTESNTEAFF
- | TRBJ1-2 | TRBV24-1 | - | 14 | TGTGCCACCAGTGATTTCTCCAGGGCCGATGGCTACACCTTC | CATSDFSRADGYTF
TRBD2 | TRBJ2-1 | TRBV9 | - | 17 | TGTGCCAGCAGCGTAGTGGGGGCTAGCGGGAGCTACAATGAGCAGTTCTTC | CASSVVGASGSYNEQFF
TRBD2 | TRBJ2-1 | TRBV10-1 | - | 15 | TGCGCCACGGGACTAGCGGGAGGGACCTACAATGAGCAGTTCTTC | CATGLAGGTYNEQFF
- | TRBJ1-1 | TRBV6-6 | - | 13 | TGTGCCAGCAGAATTGACATGAACACTGAAGCTTTCTTT | CASRIDMNTEAFF
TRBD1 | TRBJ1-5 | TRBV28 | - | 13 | TGTGCCAGTTGGACAGGGTCCAATCAGCCCCAGCATTTT | CASWTGSNQPQHF
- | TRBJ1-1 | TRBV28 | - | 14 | TGTGCCAGCAGTTTGCACCAAGTGACGAGCGAGGCTTTCTTT | CASSLHQVTSEAFF
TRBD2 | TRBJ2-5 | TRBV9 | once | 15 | TGTGCCAGACCTAACCTAGCGGGAGCACCAGAGACCCAGTACTTC | CARPNLAGAPETQYF
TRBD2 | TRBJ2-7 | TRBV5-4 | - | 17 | TGTGCCAGCAGCCTAGCGCTAGCGGGGGCAATCTCCTACGAGCAGTACTTC | CASSLALAGAISYEQYF
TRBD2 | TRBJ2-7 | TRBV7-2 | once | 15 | TGTGCCAGCAGCTCCCCGGGACTAGCTCTTTACGAGCAGTACTTC | CASSSPGLALYEQYF
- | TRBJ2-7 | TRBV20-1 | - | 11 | TGCAGTGCTAGGGAGTGGGAGGAGCAGTACTTC | CSAREWEEQYF
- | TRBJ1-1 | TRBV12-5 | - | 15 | TGTGCTAGTGGTTTGGTACGAAGGGAGCCCCTTGAAGCTTTCTTT | CASGLVRREPLEAFF
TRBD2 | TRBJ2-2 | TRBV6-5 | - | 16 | TGTGCCAGCAGTTACGGGCTAGCGGGACACACCGGGGAGCTGTTTTTT | CASSYGLAGHTGELFF